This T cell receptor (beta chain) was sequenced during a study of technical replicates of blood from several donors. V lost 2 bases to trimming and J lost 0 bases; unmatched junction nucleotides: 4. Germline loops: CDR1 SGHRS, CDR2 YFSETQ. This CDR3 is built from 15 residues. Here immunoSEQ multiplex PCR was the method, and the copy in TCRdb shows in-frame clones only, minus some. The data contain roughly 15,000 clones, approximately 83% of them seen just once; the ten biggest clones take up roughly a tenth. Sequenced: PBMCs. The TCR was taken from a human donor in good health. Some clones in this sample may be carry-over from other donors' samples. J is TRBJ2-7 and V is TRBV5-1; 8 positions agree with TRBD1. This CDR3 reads CASSFGQGSSYEQYF. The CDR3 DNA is TGCGCCAGCAGCTTTGGACAGGGCTCCTCCTACGAGCAGTACTTC.